This T cell receptor (beta chain) was identified in a study of blood T cells in healthy people across ages. The second PCR ran 7 to 11 cycles with a sample-barcoded 5' primer and J-beta primers. Each TCR beta cDNA got a 12-nucleotide random molecular identifier. TCRdb re-derived calls from the 5' RACE reads in MiXCR, one entry per CDR3 protein. This table has a few hundred thousand distinct CDR3 sequences, 25% to 30% appearing once. This CDR3 is built from 17 residues. V gave up 2 bases and J gave up 7 bases; unmatched junction bases: 13. Per the germline V gene, CDR1 is SGHDT and CDR2 is YYEEEE. This clonotype was observed a handful of times. Peripheral blood was drawn, roughly 10 milliliters per donor.

V and J are TRBV5-6 and TRBJ2-1; 9 bases agree with TRBD2. The sample taken for sequencing was blood. The sequence derives from a woman in her 70s in good health. CDR3 nucleotide sequence: TGTGCCAGCAGCTTTGTTCGGGGAGCGGGAGGAAAGAATGAGCAGTTCTTC. Translating gives CASSFVRGAGGKNEQFF.